The 12 T cell receptor beta chains below were found in one sample sequenced in a study of blood T cell repertoires in COVID-19. Assay used: immunoSEQ multiplex PCR; TCRdb lists only in-frame clones, some missing. The sample records more than 300,000 clones, more than 70% being singletons. Material: peripheral blood. These receptors all stem from a woman aged 25 to 45 with COVID-19, enrolled during active disease.

The rearrangement uses TRBV13 and TRBJ2-7; D possibly corresponds to TRBD1 (6 bases). Trimming cost V 2 bases and J 12 bases, with 11 bases left between them. This CDR3 contains 11 residues. Looked up from germline, CDR1 is PRHDT and CDR2 is FYEKMQ (reference sequence). The CDR3 region has the DNA TGTGCCAGCAGCTTATCAGGGACACTGTACTTC. It specifies CASSLSGTLYF.

CDR3 sequence: CASSFTGDGYTF. In DNA, the CDR3 is TGTGCCAGCAGTTTCACAGGGGATGGCTACACCTTC. V gene TRBV6-5 combines with J gene TRBJ1-2; 7 positions match TRBD1. Trimming removed 4 bases from V and 6 bases from J; junction bases left unmatched: 2. This CDR3 region has 12 residues. CDR1 is MNHEY and CDR2 is SVGAGI in the germline V gene.

This clone has a handful of counts. This CDR3 is also generated by other DNA sequences in the sample. V and J are TRBV5-1 and TRBJ2-7, with TRBD1 identical over 8 bases. Germline V gene data show CDR1 as SGHRS and CDR2 as YFSETQ. This CDR3 is built from 14 residues. V was clipped by 0 bases and J by 2 bases; unmatched bases: 1. CDR3 sequence (DNA): TGCGCCAGCAGCTTGGGGACAGGGACCTACGAGCAGTACTTC. It yields the protein CASSLGTGTYEQYF.

This clone was detected once. V and J are TRBV3-1 (or the pseudogene TRBV3-2) and TRBJ1-3, with D unclear. The germline gives CDR1 LGHDT, CDR2 YNNKEL (reference sequence). The CDR3 consists of 15 residues. V lost 1 base, J lost 5 bases, and 12 bases lay in between. The CDR3 reads CASSQGLFGRNTIYF. The CDR3 DNA reads as TGTGCCAGCAGCCAAGGCCTATTCGGGAGAAACACCATATATTTT.

This clone was observed once. Other DNA sequences in this sample translate to the same CDR3. CDR3 bases: TGCAGTGCTGTGGGGGGTACTGAAGCTTTCTTT. It is translated as CSAVGGTEAFF. The rearrangement joins TRBV20-1 to TRBJ1-1; a weak D match, TRBD1 (5 bases). V lost 5 bases, J lost 5 bases, and 9 bases lay in between. The germline CDR1 and CDR2 sequences are DFQATT and SNEGSKA (reference sequence). The CDR3 runs to 11 residues.

The CDR3 spells CASSQSTGGYEKLFF. The CDR3 DNA reads TGTGCCAGCAGCCAATCGACAGGGGGGTATGAAAAACTGTTTTTT. This chain uses TRBV3-1 (or the pseudogene TRBV3-2) with TRBJ1-4; 9 bases are a match to TRBD1. Germline V lookup: CDR1 LGHDT, CDR2 YNNKEL (reference sequence). The CDR3 spans 15 residues. After removal of 2 bases from V and 6 bases from J, the junction contained 4 bases not matched to a gene.

The chain couples TRBV9 to TRBJ2-1, with 11 nucleotides matching TRBD1. Germline assignment: CDR1 SGDLS and CDR2 YYNGEE. There are 16 residues in the CDR3. V lost 4 bases and J lost 4; bases outside the gene matches: 7. CDR3 sequence (DNA): TGTGCCAGCAGCTTTGGACAGGGGGCAGGGTACAATGAGCAGTTCTTC. This codes for CASSFGQGAGYNEQFF. Combining the CDR3 with reference TRBV9 and TRBJ2-1 gives the whole variable domain DSGVTQTPKHLITATGQRVTLRCSPRSGDLSVYWYQQSLDQGLQFLIQYYNGEERAKGNILERFSAQQFPDLHSELNLSSLELGDSALYFCASSFGQGAGYNEQFFGPGTRLTVL.

The V gene is TRBV5-6, the J gene TRBJ2-7, with D unresolved. The CDR3 covers 15 residues. CDR1 and CDR2 (germline): SGHDT, YYEEEE. V was trimmed by 0 bases and J by 2 bases, leaving 12 bases between them. This CDR3 reads CASSLGGRVTYEQYF. The DNA of the CDR3 is TGTGCCAGCAGCTTGGGCGGCCGCGTGACCTACGAGCAGTACTTC.

This clone was observed a single time. This chain connects TRBV7-3 to TRBJ1-1; D not certain. CDR3 length: 14 residues. Trimming removed 5 bases from V and 2 bases from J, with 12 bases in between. The germline CDR1 and CDR2 sequences are SGHTA and FQGTGA. The CDR3 sequence is CASSPEGANTEAFF. In DNA, the CDR3 is TGTGCCAGCAGCCCTGAGGGCGCCAACACTGAAGCTTTCTTT. The full variable domain, with the rest looked up from reference TRBV7-3 and TRBJ1-1, is GAGVSQTPSNKVTEKGKYVELRCDPISGHTALYWYRQSLGQGPEFLIYFQGTGAADDSGLPNDRFFAVRPEGSVSTLKIQRTERGDSAVYLCASSPEGANTEAFFGQGTRLTVV.

V and J are TRBV18 and TRBJ2-7, with a tentative D call TRBD1 (8 bases). V was clipped by 3 bases and J by 5 bases, with 17 bases between them. The germline V gene encodes CDR1 KGHSH and CDR2 LQKENI. This CDR3 region has 15 residues. CDR3 region: CASSPRTGRVHEQYF. The CDR3 region has the DNA TGTGCCAGCTCACCTCGGACAGGGAGGGTCCACGAGCAGTACTTC.

V gene TRBV6-6 combines with J gene TRBJ1-2; D might be TRBD1 (5 bases). V lost 6 bases to trimming and J lost 3 bases, with 11 bases between them. Germline CDR1 is MNHNY and CDR2 is SVGAGI (reference sequence). The CDR3 contains 13 residues. This CDR3 is CASSPGRDYGYTF. In nucleotides, the CDR3 is TGTGCCAGCAGCCCCGGCAGGGACTATGGCTACACCTTC.

The chain is built from TRBV18 and TRBJ2-5, with 8 bases matching TRBD1. V shed 3 bases, J shed 5 bases, and the junction held 8 bases outside the gene matches. The germline V gene encodes CDR1 KGHSH and CDR2 LQKENI. The CDR3 covers 15 residues. The CDR3 nucleotides read TGTGCCAGCTCACCCTGGACAGGGAGGTCGGAGACCCAGTACTTC. The encoded protein is CASSPWTGRSETQYF.